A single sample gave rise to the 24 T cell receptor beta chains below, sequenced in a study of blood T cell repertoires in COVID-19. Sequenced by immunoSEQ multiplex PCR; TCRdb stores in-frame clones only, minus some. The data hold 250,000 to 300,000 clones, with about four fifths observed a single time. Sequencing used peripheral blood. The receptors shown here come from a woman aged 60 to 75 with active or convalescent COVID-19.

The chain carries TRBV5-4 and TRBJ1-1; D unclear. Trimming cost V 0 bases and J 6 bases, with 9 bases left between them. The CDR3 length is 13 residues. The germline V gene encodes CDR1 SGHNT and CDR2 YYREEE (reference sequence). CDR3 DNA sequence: TGTGCCAGCAGCTTGGCCGGGTGGCCTGAAGCTTTCTTT. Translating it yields CASSLAGWPEAFF.

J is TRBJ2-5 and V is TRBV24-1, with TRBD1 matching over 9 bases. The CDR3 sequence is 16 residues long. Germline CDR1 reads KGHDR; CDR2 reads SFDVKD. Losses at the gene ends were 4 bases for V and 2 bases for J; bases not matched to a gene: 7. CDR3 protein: CATSEKQGAGQETQYF. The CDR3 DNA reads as TGTGCCACCAGTGAAAAACAGGGGGCTGGACAAGAGACCCAGTACTTC.

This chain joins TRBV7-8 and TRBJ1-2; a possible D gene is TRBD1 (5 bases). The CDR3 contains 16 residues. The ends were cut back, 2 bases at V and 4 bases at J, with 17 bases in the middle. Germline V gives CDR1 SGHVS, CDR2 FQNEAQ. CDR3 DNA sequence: TGTGCCAGCAGCTTATGGGCAGGGCTAGAGGCCTATGGCTACACCTTC. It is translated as CASSLWAGLEAYGYTF.

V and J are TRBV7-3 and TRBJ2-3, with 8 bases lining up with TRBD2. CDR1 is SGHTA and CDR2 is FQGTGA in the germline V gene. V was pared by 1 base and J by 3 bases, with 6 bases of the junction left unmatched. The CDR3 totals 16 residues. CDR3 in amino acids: CASSLIAAGGTDTQYF. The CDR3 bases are TGTGCCAGCAGCTTAATTGCTGCGGGGGGAACAGATACGCAGTATTTT.

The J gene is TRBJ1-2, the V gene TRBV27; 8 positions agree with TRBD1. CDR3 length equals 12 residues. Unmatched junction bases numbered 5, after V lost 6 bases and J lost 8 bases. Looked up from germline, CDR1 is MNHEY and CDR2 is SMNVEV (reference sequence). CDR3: CASRTGVGGYTF. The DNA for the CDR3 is TGTGCCAGCAGGACAGGGGTCGGCGGCTACACCTTC.

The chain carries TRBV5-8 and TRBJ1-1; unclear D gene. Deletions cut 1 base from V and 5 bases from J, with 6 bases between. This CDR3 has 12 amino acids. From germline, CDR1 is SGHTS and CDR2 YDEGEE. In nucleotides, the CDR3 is TGTGCCAGCAGCTTGCCCCGGACTGAAGCTTTCTTT. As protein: CASSLPRTEAFF.

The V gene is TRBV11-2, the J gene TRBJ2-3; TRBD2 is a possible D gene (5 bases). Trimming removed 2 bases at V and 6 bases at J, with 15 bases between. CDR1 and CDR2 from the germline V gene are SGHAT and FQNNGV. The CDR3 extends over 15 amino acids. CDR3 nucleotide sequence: TGTGCCAGCAGCTTAAGGATGAGCGGCGCTGATACGCAGTATTTT. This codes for CASSLRMSGADTQYF.

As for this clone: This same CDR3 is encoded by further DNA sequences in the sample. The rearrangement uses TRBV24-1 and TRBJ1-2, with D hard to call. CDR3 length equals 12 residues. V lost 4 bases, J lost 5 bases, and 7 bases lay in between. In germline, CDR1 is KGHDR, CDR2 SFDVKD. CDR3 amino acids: CATSDPLYGYTF. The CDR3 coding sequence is TGTGCCACCAGTGACCCACTTTATGGCTACACCTTC.

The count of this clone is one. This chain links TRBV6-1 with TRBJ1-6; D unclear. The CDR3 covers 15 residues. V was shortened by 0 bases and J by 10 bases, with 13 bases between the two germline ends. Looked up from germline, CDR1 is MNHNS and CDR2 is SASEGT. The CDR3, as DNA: TGTGCCAGCAGTGAAGCGCGGGCAGGCAGGTCACCCCTCCACTTT. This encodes CASSEARAGRSPLHF.

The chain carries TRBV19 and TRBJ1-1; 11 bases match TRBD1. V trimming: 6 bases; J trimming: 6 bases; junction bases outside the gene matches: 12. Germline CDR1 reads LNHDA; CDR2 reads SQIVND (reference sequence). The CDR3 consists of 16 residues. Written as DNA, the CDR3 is TGTGCCAGTAGCACTAGGTCCTGGGACAGGGGGGCTGAAGCTTTCTTT. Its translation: CASSTRSWDRGAEAFF.

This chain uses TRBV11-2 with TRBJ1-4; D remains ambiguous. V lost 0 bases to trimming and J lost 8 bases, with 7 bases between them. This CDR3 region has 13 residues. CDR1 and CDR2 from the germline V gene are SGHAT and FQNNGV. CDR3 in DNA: TGTGCCAGCAGCTTAGATCTAGGCGAAAAACTGTTTTTT. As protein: CASSLDLGEKLFF.

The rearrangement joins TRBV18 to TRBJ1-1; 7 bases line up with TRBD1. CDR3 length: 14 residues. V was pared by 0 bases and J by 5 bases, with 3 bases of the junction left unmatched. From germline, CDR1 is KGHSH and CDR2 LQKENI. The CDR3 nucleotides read TGTGCCAGCTCACCACCTTCGGGACAGACTGAAGCTTTCTTT. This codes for CASSPPSGQTEAFF.

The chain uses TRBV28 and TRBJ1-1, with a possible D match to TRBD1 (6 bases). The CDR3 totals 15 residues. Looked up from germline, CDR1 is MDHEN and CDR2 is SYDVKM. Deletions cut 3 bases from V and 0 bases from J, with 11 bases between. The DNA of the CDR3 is TGTGCCAGCAGTTTTCCAGGGGCAATGAACACTGAAGCTTTCTTT. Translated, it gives CASSFPGAMNTEAFF.

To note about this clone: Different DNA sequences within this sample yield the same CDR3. The CDR3 DNA sequence: TGTGCCAGCAGCCTGGGACTAGCGGGGGAGACCCAGTACTTC. Amino acid sequence: CASSLGLAGETQYF. J is TRBJ2-5 and V is TRBV5-6; 13 bases map to TRBD2. Germline trimming cut 4 bases from V and 5 bases from J; bases unmatched to any gene: 2. The CDR3 is 14 residues long. Germline assignment: CDR1 SGHDT and CDR2 YYEEEE.

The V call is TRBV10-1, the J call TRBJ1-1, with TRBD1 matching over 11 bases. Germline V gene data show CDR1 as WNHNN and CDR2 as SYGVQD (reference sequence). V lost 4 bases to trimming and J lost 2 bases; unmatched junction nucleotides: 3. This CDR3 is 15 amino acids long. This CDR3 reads CASSGDRGFNTEAFF. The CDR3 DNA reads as TGCGCCAGCAGTGGGGACAGGGGGTTCAACACTGAAGCTTTCTTT.

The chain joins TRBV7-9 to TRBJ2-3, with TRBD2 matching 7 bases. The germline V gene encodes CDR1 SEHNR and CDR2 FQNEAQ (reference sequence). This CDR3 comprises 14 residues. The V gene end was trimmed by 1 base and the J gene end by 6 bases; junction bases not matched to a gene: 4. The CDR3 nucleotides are TGTGCCAGCAGCTTAGGGCTCGGGAGGGATACGCAGTATTTT. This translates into CASSLGLGRDTQYF.

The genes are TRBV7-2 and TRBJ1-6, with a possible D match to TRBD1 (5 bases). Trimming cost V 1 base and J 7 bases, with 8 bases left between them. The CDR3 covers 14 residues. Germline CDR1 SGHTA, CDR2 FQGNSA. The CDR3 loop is CASSLGGTNSPLHF. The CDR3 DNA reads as TGTGCCAGCAGCTTAGGCGGGACGAATTCACCCCTCCACTTT.

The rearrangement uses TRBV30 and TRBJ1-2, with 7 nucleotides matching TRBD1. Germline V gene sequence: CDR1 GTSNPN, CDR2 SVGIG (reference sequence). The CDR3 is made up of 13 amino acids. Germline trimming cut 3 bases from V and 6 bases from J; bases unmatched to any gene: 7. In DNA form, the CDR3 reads TGTGCCTGGAGGCTTACAGGGGTTAATGGCTACACCTTC. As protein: CAWRLTGVNGYTF.

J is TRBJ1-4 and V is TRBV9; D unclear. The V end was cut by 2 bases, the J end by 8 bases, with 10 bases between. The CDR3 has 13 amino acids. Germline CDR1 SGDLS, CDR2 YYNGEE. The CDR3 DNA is TGTGCCAGCAGCGTTTCTTCAGGCGAAAAACTGTTTTTT. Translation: CASSVSSGEKLFF.

The CDR3 bases are TGTGCCAGCAGCCCGGGACACAGCACAGATACGCAGTATTTT. Translated, it gives CASSPGHSTDTQYF. The chain joins TRBV7-3 to TRBJ2-3; tentative D call: TRBD1 (6 bases). CDR1 and CDR2 (germline): SGHTA, FQGTGA. CDR3 length: 14 amino acids. V lost 5 bases, J lost 0 bases, and 9 bases lay in between.

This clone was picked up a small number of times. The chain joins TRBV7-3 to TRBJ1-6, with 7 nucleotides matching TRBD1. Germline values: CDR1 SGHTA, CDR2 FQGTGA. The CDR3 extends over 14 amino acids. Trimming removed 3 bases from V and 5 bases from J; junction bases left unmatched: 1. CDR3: CASSFGQDNSPLHF. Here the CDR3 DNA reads TGTGCCAGCAGCTTTGGACAGGATAATTCACCCCTCCACTTT. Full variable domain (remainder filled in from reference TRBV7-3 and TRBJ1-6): GAGVSQTPSNKVTEKGKYVELRCDPISGHTALYWYRQSLGQGPEFLIYFQGTGAADDSGLPNDRFFAVRPEGSVSTLKIQRTERGDSAVYLCASSFGQDNSPLHFGNGTRLTVT.

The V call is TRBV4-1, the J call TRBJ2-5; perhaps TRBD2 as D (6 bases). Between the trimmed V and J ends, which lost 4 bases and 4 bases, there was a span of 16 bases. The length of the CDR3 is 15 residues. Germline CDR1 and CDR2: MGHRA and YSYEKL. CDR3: CASSPGRRGGETQYF. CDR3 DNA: TGCGCCAGCAGCCCTGGTAGGAGGGGCGGAGAGACCCAGTACTTC.

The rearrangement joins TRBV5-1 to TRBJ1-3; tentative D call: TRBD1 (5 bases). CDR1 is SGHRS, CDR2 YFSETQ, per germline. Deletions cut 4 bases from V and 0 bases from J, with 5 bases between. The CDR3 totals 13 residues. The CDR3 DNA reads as TGCGCCAGCAGCAGGGGCTCTGGAAACACCATATATTTT. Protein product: CASSRGSGNTIYF. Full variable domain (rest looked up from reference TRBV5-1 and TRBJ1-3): KAGVTQTPRYLIKTRGQQVTLSCSPISGHRSVSWYQQTPGQGLQFLFEYFSETQRNKGNFPGRFSGRQFSNSRSEMNVSTLELGDSALYLCASSRGSGNTIYFGEGSWLTVV.

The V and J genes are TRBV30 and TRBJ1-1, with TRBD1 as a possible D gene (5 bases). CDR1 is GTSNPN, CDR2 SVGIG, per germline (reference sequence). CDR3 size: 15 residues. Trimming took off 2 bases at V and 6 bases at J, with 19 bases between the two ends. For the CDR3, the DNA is TGTGCCTGGAGTTCAGTAAGGGGCTTTAGGGCTGAAGCTTTCTTT. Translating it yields CAWSSVRGFRAEAFF.